The rows below give T cell receptor beta chains drawn from one sample of a study of shared clonotypes between healthy human individuals. Clones were sequenced by immunoSEQ multiplex PCR, and TCRdb holds only the in-frame ones, with some missing. The table shows some 2,000,000 clones, with 85% to 95% occurring only once. Sequences were obtained from naive CD4+ T cells sorted from blood. Receptor source: a man aged 18 to 29 in good health. The CDR3 runs from the conserved cysteine through the conserved F or W. A D gene is named only where the DNA matches it firmly. Only part of the rows carry a size: once, few, many, or a class if the clone is expanded.

J gene	D gene	clone size	V gene	CDR3 DNA	CDR3 protein
TRBJ2-5	NA	NA	TRBV5-1	TGCGCCAGCAGCTTAGGAGGGGGAGAGACCCAGTACTTC	CASSLGGGETQYF
TRBJ2-7	NA	NA	TRBV7-2	TGTGCCAGCAGCTTGTCGGGACTTGCTTACGAGCAGTACTTC	CASSLSGLAYEQYF
TRBJ1-6	TRBD1	NA	TRBV10-2	TGCGCCAGCAGTGAACCGGGACAGGGGTTCTCACCCCTCCACTTT	CASSEPGQGFSPLHF
TRBJ2-3	TRBD2	NA	TRBV5-1	TGCGCCAGCAGCTTGGAACCTAGCGGGTCCACAGATACGCAGTATTTT	CASSLEPSGSTDTQYF
TRBJ2-3	TRBD1	NA	TRBV7-2	TGTGCCAGCAGAACACAGGGGGCGTACACAGATACGCAGTATTTT	CASRTQGAYTDTQYF
TRBJ2-2	TRBD2	NA	TRBV4-1	TGCGCCAGCAGCCAAGACGGGAGGGCGGCCACCGGGGAGCTGTTTTTT	CASSQDGRAATGELFF
TRBJ1-4	NA	NA	TRBV5-5	TGTGCCAGCAGCTTGGCCAGGGATCGAGAAAAACTGTTTTTT	CASSLARDREKLFF
TRBJ2-2	NA	NA	TRBV2	TGTGCCAGCCGAGGGGGAGTACCGACCGGGGAGCTGTTTTTT	CASRGGVPTGELFF
TRBJ2-7	NA	NA	TRBV14	TGTGCCAGCAGCCAGGATATGGCGGGGAGGAACAGCTACGAGCAGTACTTC	CASSQDMAGRNSYEQYF
TRBJ1-1	NA	NA	TRBV6-5	TGTGCCAGCAGTTATGTGGCCGGGGGCACTGAAGCTTTCTTT	CASSYVAGGTEAFF
TRBJ2-1	TRBD2	NA	TRBV10-1	TGCGCCAGCGGGGCCGGGACTAGCGGGGCCAATGAGCAGTTCTTC	CASGAGTSGANEQFF
TRBJ1-1	TRBD1	NA	TRBV5-1	TGCGCCAGCAGCCCGGGGACAGGAGATGAAGCTTTCTTT	CASSPGTGDEAFF
TRBJ2-7	NA	NA	TRBV27	TGTGCCAGCAGTTCGAGGGACGGAGCCTACGAGCAGTACTTC	CASSSRDGAYEQYF
TRBJ1-4	TRBD1	NA	TRBV5-1	TGCGCCAGCAGCTTGGTGACAGGGGGGACTGAAAAACTGTTTTTT	CASSLVTGGTEKLFF
TRBJ2-2	NA	once	TRBV27	TGTGCCAGCAGGGGAAGGGAGAAAATCGGGGAGCTGTTTTTT	CASRGREKIGELFF
TRBJ2-6	NA	NA	TRBV2	TGTGCCAGCAGGGATTACTCTGGGGCCAACGTCCTGACTTTC	CASRDYSGANVLTF
TRBJ2-5	NA	NA	TRBV30	TGTGCCTGGAGTGTAACTGGGTCCGAGACCCAGTACTTC	CAWSVTGSETQYF
TRBJ1-4	NA	once	TRBV6-5	TGTGCCAGCAGCCCCGGGGGGATTACCAAGGAAAAACTGTTTTTT	CASSPGGITKEKLFF
TRBJ1-6	NA	NA	TRBV30	TGTGCCTGGAGTGTGACACAGACTAGCGCCTATAATTCACCCCTCCACTTT	CAWSVTQTSAYNSPLHF
TRBJ2-2	TRBD2	NA	TRBV18	TGTGCCAGCTCACCGACTAGCGGGGACACCGGGGAGCTGTTTTTT	CASSPTSGDTGELFF
TRBJ1-4	NA	NA	TRBV28	TGTGCCAGCAGTTTAAGGGCTCGGGATGAAAAACTGTTTTTT	CASSLRARDEKLFF
TRBJ2-5	NA	NA	TRBV5-4	TGTGCCAGCAGCCTTAGCCAAGAGACCCAGTACTTC	CASSLSQETQYF
TRBJ1-2	TRBD1	NA	TRBV4-1	TGCGCCAGCAGCCAAGACCCAGCCGGACAGGCCAGAACTGGCTACACCTTC	CASSQDPAGQARTGYTF
TRBJ2-7	NA	NA	TRBV10-3	TGTGCCAGCGGAGGGCTGTCGATTACCTACGAGCAGTACTTC	CASGGLSITYEQYF
TRBJ1-6	TRBD1	once	TRBV28	TGTGCCAGCAGTTCCACGACAGGGGGCTATAATTCACCCCTCCACTTT	CASSSTTGGYNSPLHF
TRBJ2-7	NA	NA	TRBV27	TGTGCCAGCAGTCAGAGCGTCAGGATTTCCTACGAGCAGTACTTC	CASSQSVRISYEQYF
TRBJ2-7	NA	once	TRBV30	TGTGCCTGGAGTGTGGGGCTTCCCTACGAGCAGTACTTC	CAWSVGLPYEQYF
TRBJ2-5	TRBD1	once	TRBV29-1	TGCAGCGTGCGACAGGGGATAGAGACCCAGTACTTC	CSVRQGIETQYF
TRBJ2-5	TRBD1	NA	TRBV6-6	TGTGCCACCAGTTACCAGGGGGTAGGAGAGACCCAGTACTTC	CATSYQGVGETQYF
TRBJ2-6	NA	NA	TRBV7-9	TGTGCCAGCAGTTCTCTTTCTGGGGGAGCCGGGGCCAACGTCCTGACTTTC	CASSSLSGGAGANVLTF
TRBJ1-2	NA	few	TRBV30	TGTGCCTGGAGTGTGGGGCGCGCCTATGGCTACACCTTC	CAWSVGRAYGYTF
TRBJ2-3	NA	NA	TRBV11-2	TGTGCCAGCAGCTTTAACGTAGCAGATACGCAGTATTTT	CASSFNVADTQYF
TRBJ2-1	NA	once	TRBV5-6	TGTGCCAGCAGCTTGGGTTTAGGGTCCAATGAGCAGTTCTTC	CASSLGLGSNEQFF
TRBJ2-1	NA	NA	TRBV10-1	TGCGCCAGCAGACGACGTAATGGGGACAATGAGCAGTTCTTC	CASRRRNGDNEQFF
TRBJ1-1	NA	once	TRBV10-3	TGTGCCATCAGGTCGACAGGTCCAAACACTGAAGCTTTCTTT	CAIRSTGPNTEAFF
TRBJ1-6	NA	NA	TRBV5-1	TGCGCCAGCAGCTTGGCTGACGGGTCGAATTCACCCCTCCACTTT	CASSLADGSNSPLHF
TRBJ2-5	TRBD1	once	TRBV5-1	TGCGCCAGCAGCCCCGGGACAGGGAGGCAAGAGACCCAGTACTTC	CASSPGTGRQETQYF
TRBJ1-4	NA	NA	TRBV5-1	TGCGCCAGCAGCTTGAGGGGTGGGACGGCAACTAATGAAAAACTGTTTTTT	CASSLRGGTATNEKLFF
TRBJ2-7	TRBD1	NA	TRBV5-1	TGCGCCAGCAGGAAGACAGGGGACCTCTCCTACGAGCAGTACTTC	CASRKTGDLSYEQYF
TRBJ1-5	TRBD1	few	TRBV29-1	TGCAGCGTTAGACAGGGCGTGGGTCAGCCCCAGCATTTT	CSVRQGVGQPQHF
TRBJ2-5	NA	once	TRBV6-6	TGTGCCAGCAGCCCGGGCCTGGGGAGGGAGACCCAGTACTTC	CASSPGLGRETQYF
TRBJ2-3	NA	NA	TRBV10-1	TGCGCCAGCAGTACGACCGACAGCACAGATACGCAGTATTTT	CASSTTDSTDTQYF
TRBJ1-3	NA	NA	TRBV6-5	TGTGCCAGCAGTTACTCTCCCGGGTCCGGAAACACCATATATTTT	CASSYSPGSGNTIYF
TRBJ2-7	NA	NA	TRBV28	TGTGCCAGCAGTACCCCAGGGTCTGGCTACGAGCAGTACTTC	CASSTPGSGYEQYF
TRBJ2-5	NA	NA	TRBV5-1	TGCGCCAGCAGCTCCGGGATAAAGCAAGAGACCCAGTACTTC	CASSSGIKQETQYF
TRBJ2-7	TRBD1	NA	TRBV28	TGTGCCAGCAGTTTAGGGACAGAAGTCTACGAGCAGTACTTC	CASSLGTEVYEQYF
TRBJ1-4	NA	NA	TRBV6-1	TGTGCCAGCAGTGAGATGAGACAGCTTAATGAAAAACTGTTTTTT	CASSEMRQLNEKLFF
TRBJ2-2	TRBD2	NA	TRBV7-9	TGTGCCAGCAGCTCCCCTGGCGCGGGAGGTAACACCGGGGAGCTGTTTTTT	CASSSPGAGGNTGELFF
TRBJ2-5	NA	NA	TRBV18	TGTGCCAGCTCAGGGTTTACAGGGTTCGAGACCCAGTACTTC	CASSGFTGFETQYF
TRBJ1-4	NA	NA	TRBV28	TGTGCCAGCAGTTTCGGGGGCGCTAATGAAAAACTGTTTTTT	CASSFGGANEKLFF
TRBJ1-4	TRBD1	few	TRBV5-1	TGCGCCAGCAGCTTGGAGGGACAGGGTAATGAAAAACTGTTTTTT	CASSLEGQGNEKLFF
TRBJ2-3	NA	NA	TRBV7-9	TGTGCCAGCAGCCAATTGGGTATTGGCACAGATACGCAGTATTTT	CASSQLGIGTDTQYF
TRBJ2-3	TRBD2	NA	TRBV15	TGTGCCACCAGCAGATCCCCGACTAGCGGTATCACAGATACGCAGTATTTT	CATSRSPTSGITDTQYF
TRBJ2-5	NA	many	TRBV30	TGTGCCTGTCGGCCACAAGAGACCCAGTACTTC	CACRPQETQYF
TRBJ2-5	NA	NA	TRBV7-9	TGTGCCAGCAGCGTCCCGGTACTACGCCGAGAGACCCAGTACTTC	CASSVPVLRRETQYF
TRBJ2-5	TRBD2	NA	TRBV4-2	TGTGCCAGCAGCCAAGCTCTGACTAGCGGGGGCCCCAGCGCTCAGTACTTC	CASSQALTSGGPSAQYF
TRBJ1-6	NA	NA	TRBV7-9	TGTGCCAGCAGCTTAGCGGTGGGGACAAATAATTCACCCCTCCACTTT	CASSLAVGTNNSPLHF